The rows below give T cell receptor beta chains drawn from one sample of a study of cytomegalovirus exposure and HLA in healthy donors. Data came from immunoSEQ multiplex PCR; TCRdb stores just in-frame clones and leaves some out. Its listing shows about 91,000 clones. The sample comprised PBMCs. The receptors were gathered from a woman in her thirties in good health and CMV-seronegative. Both conserved end residues are part of each CDR3. The D gene is left open where the match is weak.

d_call cdr3_length j_call v_call cdr3_aa cdr3_nt
TRBD1 15 TRBJ2-7 TRBV13 CASSLIGTGGYAQYF TGTGCCAGCAGCTTGATAGGGACAGGGGGCTACGCGCAGTACTTC
NA 13 TRBJ2-2 TRBV5-4 CAARDTNTGELFF TGTGCCGCACGGGATACGAACACCGGGGAGCTGTTTTTT
NA 13 TRBJ2-1 TRBV5-1 CASSTMSYNEQFF TGCGCCAGCAGCACTATGTCCTACAATGAGCAGTTCTTC
TRBD2 15 TRBJ2-7 TRBV6-5 CASSYAASGTYEQYF TGTGCCAGCAGTTACGCGGCTAGCGGGACCTACGAGCAGTACTTC
NA 16 TRBJ1-2 TRBV7-9 CASSLGTSGALRGYTF TGTGCCAGCAGCTTAGGTACATCAGGGGCCCTACGGGGCTACACCTTC
NA 14 TRBJ1-2 TRBV6-6 CASRLQITNYGYTF TGTGCCAGCAGGTTACAGATAACTAACTATGGCTACACCTTC
NA 15 TRBJ2-7 TRBV4-1 CASSQLRLKTYEQYF TGCGCCAGCAGCCAACTCAGGCTAAAAACCTACGAGCAGTACTTC
NA 14 TRBJ2-7 TRBV9 CASSVRRVGYEQYF TGTGCCAGCAGCGTGCGCAGGGTCGGCTACGAGCAGTACTTC
NA 13 TRBJ2-7 TRBV29-1 CSVYPTESYEQYF TGCAGCGTCTACCCGACAGAATCCTACGAGCAGTACTTC
NA 15 TRBJ1-1 TRBV5-6 CASSGAREGNTEAFF TGTGCCAGCAGCGGGGCCAGGGAGGGGAACACTGAAGCTTTCTTT
NA 11 TRBJ1-4 TRBV4-2 CASSHGSRVFF TGTGCCAGCAGCCATGGGTCCCGGGTGTTTTTT
TRBD1 15 TRBJ2-7 TRBV6-1 CASSEGQSNSYEQYF TGTGCCAGCAGCGAGGGACAGTCCAACTCCTACGAGCAGTACTTC
NA 17 TRBJ1-4 TRBV18 CASSPGYSYATNEKLFF TGTGCCAGCTCACCTGGGTACAGTTATGCAACTAATGAAAAACTGTTTTTT
NA 15 TRBJ2-3 TRBV9 CASSVALARTDTQYF TGTGCCAGCAGCGTAGCCCTAGCGCGCACAGATACGCAGTATTTT
TRBD1 14 TRBJ2-7 TRBV5-1 CASSSGTGGYEQYF TGCGCCAGCAGCTCCGGGACAGGGGGCTACGAGCAGTACTTC
NA 15 TRBJ1-5 TRBV7-9 CASSFEGAGNQPQHF TGTGCCAGCAGCTTTGAGGGTGCTGGCAATCAGCCCCAGCATTTT
NA 13 TRBJ1-5 TRBV5-1 CASSPAANQPQHF TGCGCCAGCAGCCCGGCGGCCAATCAGCCCCAGCATTTT
TRBD1 17 TRBJ1-1 TRBV7-6 CASSKTGQGVLNTEAFF TGTGCCAGCAGCAAAACGGGACAGGGGGTCTTGAACACTGAAGCTTTCTTT
NA 15 TRBJ1-2 TRBV28 CASHPGGRTNYGYTF TGTGCCAGCCATCCCGGGGGGCGAACTAACTATGGCTACACCTTC
TRBD1 13 TRBJ1-1 TRBV19 CASSIEQGVEAFF TGTGCCAGTAGTATTGAACAGGGGGTTGAAGCTTTCTTT
TRBD2 16 TRBJ2-1 TRBV2 CASIPIAGAYYNEQFF TGTGCCAGCATCCCCATAGCGGGGGCCTACTACAATGAGCAGTTCTTC
NA 14 TRBJ1-6 TRBV5-6 CASSLEVANSPLHF TGTGCCAGCAGCTTGGAGGTAGCTAATTCACCCCTCCACTTT
TRBD1 17 TRBJ1-3 TRBV18 CASSPNGDRDSGNTIYF TGTGCCAGCTCACCAAATGGGGACAGGGACTCTGGAAACACCATATATTTT
NA 11 TRBJ1-2 TRBV19 CATQTNYGYTF TGTGCCACACAGACTAACTATGGCTACACCTTC
NA 15 TRBJ2-3 TRBV5-1 CASSLEGQYTDTQYF TGCGCCAGCAGCTTGGAGGGGCAGTACACAGATACGCAGTATTTT